This entry lists 2 T cell receptor beta chains sequenced from one sample in a study of long-term antiretroviral therapy in people with HIV. At the survey level, the v3.0 immunoSEQ assay was run. The repertoire was sequenced with immunoSEQ multiplex PCR; TCRdb's copy has only in-frame clones and lacks some. The data show about 24,000 clones, roughly 87% seen once. Sequencing used unsorted PBMCs, obtained 1.8 years before starting antiretroviral therapy. The source is a man between 50 and 59 years old with HIV.

V is TRBV30 and J is TRBJ2-3, with 16 nucleotides matching TRBD2. CDR3 length: 16 amino acids. Looked up from germline, CDR1 is GTSNPN and CDR2 is SVGIG (reference sequence). Trimming took 3 bases from V and 5 from J; bases not matched to a gene: 5. CDR3 DNA: TGTGCCTGGAGCTTGGGACTAGCGGGGGGGCAAGATACGCAGTATTTT. Protein product: CAWSLGLAGGQDTQYF.

This clone came up once. The DNA of the CDR3 is TGTGCCAGCAGCCCCGTTGTGAGCAACTATGGCTACACCTTC. It codes for CASSPVVSNYGYTF. This chain uses TRBV28 with TRBJ1-2; no reliable D call. Germline CDR1 MDHEN, CDR2 SYDVKM. The CDR3 spans 14 residues. V was pared by 6 bases and J by 2 bases, with 13 bases between.